These 23 T cell receptor beta chains originate from one sample sequenced in a study of cytomegalovirus exposure and HLA in healthy donors. The PCR employed 60 Vbeta primers together with 13 Jbeta primers. Method: immunoSEQ multiplex PCR; TCRdb's copy keeps in-frame clones and lacks some. The repertoire holds over 150,000 clones, with roughly nine tenths as singletons. Source material: PBMCs. All receptors derive from a girl less than two years old in good health and CMV-seronegative.

This chain connects TRBV6-4 to TRBJ2-3; 9 bases map to TRBD2. The germline V gene has CDR1 MRHNA and CDR2 SNTAGT. The CDR3 is 16 residues long. Trimming at V came to 3 bases and at J to 3 bases, leaving 7 bases not matched to a gene. The CDR3 coding sequence is TGTGCCAGCAGTGATCGAGCGGGGGGCCCGACAGATACGCAGTATTTT. Translation gives CASSDRAGGPTDTQYF.

This chain joins TRBV6-5 and TRBJ1-2; no clear D. Germline lookup yields CDR1 MNHEY and CDR2 SVGAGI. The CDR3 totals 11 residues. The V and J ends lost 8 bases and 0 bases respectively, with 4 bases between them. The CDR3 DNA follows: TGTGCCAGCTTAGCTAACTATGGCTACACCTTC. It encodes CASLANYGYTF.

The DNA for the CDR3 is TGCGCCAGCAGCTTGTTCGGGTCATCGGATACGCAGTATTTT. This codes for CASSLFGSSDTQYF. V and J are TRBV5-1 and TRBJ2-3; D not certain. The germline V gene has CDR1 SGHRS and CDR2 YFSETQ. The CDR3 length is 14 residues. V was cut by 1 base and J by 6 bases, with 12 bases left in between.

The V gene is TRBV4-3, the J gene TRBJ2-7, with 8 bases identical to TRBD2. J lost 5 bases, V lost 0 bases, and 9 bases had no gene match. Germline V lookup: CDR1 LGHNA, CDR2 YSLEER. There are 16 residues in the CDR3. The CDR3 sequence: CASSQDEAGVLNEQYF. The DNA for the CDR3 is TGCGCCAGCAGCCAAGATGAAGCGGGAGTATTGAACGAGCAGTACTTC.

In its sample, this clone was seen a few times. Other nucleotide sequences in the sample specify the same CDR3. The V call is TRBV15, the J call TRBJ2-7, with D maybe TRBD1 (6 bases). The CDR3 contains 13 residues. Looked up from germline, CDR1 is LNHNV and CDR2 is YYDKDF (reference sequence). V was cut by 3 bases and J by 0 bases, with 6 bases left in between. CDR3 residues: CATSRDSSYEQYF. CDR3 DNA: TGTGCCACCAGCAGGGACAGCTCCTACGAGCAGTACTTC.

The chain is built from TRBV27 and TRBJ2-7; tentatively, D is TRBD2 (5 bases). Trimming left V 6 bases short and J 2 bases short, with 11 bases between. CDR3 length equals 13 residues. Germline CDR1 MNHEY, CDR2 SMNVEV (reference sequence). Here the CDR3 reads CASRVGVPYEQYF. The CDR3 bases are TGTGCCAGCAGGGTGGGAGTACCCTACGAGCAGTACTTC.

This clone was recorded once. This chain joins TRBV4-1 and TRBJ2-2; D might be TRBD2 (5 bases). The CDR3 is 14 amino acids. Trimming pared 1 base from V and 7 bases from J, leaving 10 bases between. Looked up from germline, CDR1 is MGHRA and CDR2 is YSYEKL. CDR3: CASSQVIGSGELFF. The DNA for the CDR3 is TGCGCCAGCAGCCAAGTAATAGGGAGCGGGGAGCTGTTTTTT.

The chain carries TRBV27 and TRBJ2-4; D uncertain. The CDR3 spans 13 residues. Looked up from germline, CDR1 is MNHEY and CDR2 is SMNVEV (reference sequence). The V end lost 5 bases, the J end lost 5 bases, and 10 bases lay between the germline ends. The CDR3 sequence: CASSPRQENIQYF. DNA for the CDR3: TGTGCCAGCAGTCCGCGCCAGGAAAACATTCAGTACTTC.

The chain combines TRBV7-9 with TRBJ2-6, with D possibly matching TRBD2 (6 bases). With 5 bases removed from V and 0 bases from J, the gap between germline ends came to 20 bases. CDR3 length: 19 residues. CDR1 is SEHNR, CDR2 FQNEAQ, per germline (reference sequence). For the CDR3, the DNA is TGTGCCAGCAGCCATACCAAAGGGGCGGGACCCTCTGGGGCCAACGTCCTGACTTTC. Translation: CASSHTKGAGPSGANVLTF.

This chain joins TRBV18 and TRBJ2-1, with 12 bases aligning to TRBD2. The CDR3 is made up of 17 amino acids. Germline loops: CDR1 KGHSH, CDR2 LQKENI. V trimming: 4 bases; J trimming: 7 bases; junction bases outside the gene matches: 11. CDR3 DNA: TGTGCCAGCTCACAATCTAGCGGGAGGGCCGTCGAGAATGAGCAGTTCTTC. It is translated as CASSQSSGRAVENEQFF. The full variable domain, completed using reference TRBV18 and TRBJ2-1, is NAGVMQNPRHLVRRRGQEARLRCSPMKGHSHVYWYRQLPEEGLKFMVYLQKENIIDESGMPKERFSAEFPKEGPSILRIQQVVRGDSAAYFCASSQSSGRAVENEQFFGPGTRLTVL.

The genes are TRBV19 and TRBJ1-1; the match to TRBD1 covers 8 bases. V lost 4 bases to trimming and J lost 5 bases; unmatched junction nucleotides: 6. There are 14 residues in the CDR3. Germline V gene data show CDR1 as LNHDA and CDR2 as SQIVND (reference sequence). CDR3 in amino acids: CASSTRDRLTEAFF. The CDR3 region has the DNA TGTGCCAGTAGTACCCGGGACAGGCTGACTGAAGCTTTCTTT.

The chain combines TRBV11-2 with TRBJ1-1; 7 nucleotides align to TRBD1. CDR3 length: 13 residues. Germline V lookup: CDR1 SGHAT, CDR2 FQNNGV. The V segment lost 5 bases and the J segment 3 bases; nucleotides outside the gene matches: 3. CDR3 nucleotides: TGTGCCAGCAGCCCCGACAGGGACACTGAAGCTTTCTTT. This encodes CASSPDRDTEAFF.

V and J are TRBV9 and TRBJ1-1; 9 bases align to TRBD1. There are 19 residues in the CDR3. V dropped 4 bases and J dropped 0; count of bases not matched to a gene: 16. Germline CDR1 reads SGDLS; CDR2 reads YYNGEE. As DNA, the CDR3 is TGTGCCAGCAGCCCCGCCTCCCTCCGGGACAGGGCCTTGAACACTGAAGCTTTCTTT. It translates to CASSPASLRDRALNTEAFF.

The rearrangement uses TRBV7-6 and TRBJ2-5, with 8 bases identical to TRBD2. Matching the DNA end better, TRBJ2-7 makes the J call doubtful. The CDR3 totals 14 residues. From germline, CDR1 is SGHVS and CDR2 FNYEAQ. Here the CDR3 reads CASSLSGGRDEQYF. As DNA, the CDR3 is TGTGCCAGCAGCTTATCGGGGGGGCGGGACGAGCAGTACTTC.

The chain joins TRBV11-3 to TRBJ1-1; D remains ambiguous. There are 16 residues in the CDR3. V was shortened by 6 bases and J by 0 bases, with 17 bases between the two germline ends. CDR1 and CDR2 from the germline V gene are SGHNT and YENEEA. CDR3 loop: CASRETTGILNTEAFF. In DNA, the CDR3 is TGTGCCAGCAGAGAGACGACGGGGATCTTGAACACTGAAGCTTTCTTT.

The chain links TRBV7-6 to TRBJ1-4; D unresolved. V was trimmed by 2 bases and J by 8 bases, leaving 12 bases between them. The germline V gene has CDR1 SGHVS and CDR2 FNYEAQ. This CDR3 contains 14 residues. The CDR3 loop is CASSLLAGQEKLFF. Written as DNA, the CDR3 is TGTGCCAGCAGCTTACTTGCTGGTCAGGAAAAACTGTTTTTT.

CDR3 amino acids: CASRRQGSYGYTF. In nucleotides, the CDR3 is TGTGCCAGTAGACGACAGGGTAGCTATGGCTACACCTTC. The V gene is TRBV19, the J gene TRBJ1-2; 7 bases are a match to TRBD1. CDR3 length: 13 amino acids. CDR1 is LNHDA and CDR2 is SQIVND in the germline V gene (reference sequence). The J segment lost 4 bases and the V segment lost 6 bases, leaving 5 bases of the junction unmatched.

The rearrangement links TRBV29-1 to TRBJ1-2; D is ambiguous. Germline V gene lookup returns CDR1 SQVTM and CDR2 ANQGSEA. The CDR3 is made up of 12 amino acids. The CDR3 loop is CSGMDSRNGYTF. In DNA, the CDR3 is TGCAGTGGAATGGATTCCAGGAATGGCTACACCTTC.

This clone was counted a single time. This sequence joins TRBV6-6 and TRBJ1-2; 7 positions match TRBD1. The J segment lost 4 bases and the V segment lost 4 bases, leaving 12 bases of the junction unmatched. Per germline, CDR1 MNHNY and CDR2 SVGAGI (reference sequence). The CDR3 length is 16 residues. The CDR3 reads CASSLGTGTAIYGYTF. DNA of the CDR3: TGTGCCAGCAGTTTGGGGACCGGGACAGCAATCTATGGCTACACCTTC.

This rearrangement joins TRBV13 to TRBJ2-5, with 7 bases lining up with TRBD2. The V gene's germline CDR1 is PRHDT and CDR2 FYEKMQ (reference sequence). Trimming cost V 5 bases and J 4 bases; bases outside gene matches: 4. CDR3 length: 13 residues. CDR3 protein: CASSQGLLETQYF. The CDR3 DNA sequence: TGTGCCAGCAGCCAGGGACTATTAGAGACCCAGTACTTC.

This clone occurred once. The chain employs TRBV11-1 and TRBJ2-5; the D gene is possibly TRBD2 (5 bases). Per the germline V gene, CDR1 is SGHAT and CDR2 is FQDESV (reference sequence). V lost 5 bases, J lost 1 base, and 8 bases lay in between. This CDR3 spans 13 amino acids. In nucleotides, the CDR3 is TGTGCCAGCAGCCGGGGAAGCCAAGAGACCCAGTACTTC. Its translation: CASSRGSQETQYF. The whole variable domain, filled in from reference TRBV11-1 and TRBJ2-5, reads EAEVAQSPRYKITEKSQAVAFWCDPISGHATLYWYRQILGQGPELLVQFQDESVVDDSQLPKDRFSAERLKGVDSTLKIQPAELGDSAMYLCASSRGSQETQYFGPGTRLLVL.

This clone occurred once. The genes are TRBV4-3 and TRBJ2-2, with 10 bases aligning to TRBD2. Looked up from germline, CDR1 is LGHNA and CDR2 is YSLEER. Germline trimming cut 0 bases from V and 7 bases from J; bases unmatched to any gene: 8. The CDR3 has 17 residues. This chain's CDR3 is CASSQDYSGRAVGELFF. In nucleotides, the CDR3 is TGCGCCAGCAGCCAAGATTACAGCGGGAGGGCCGTCGGGGAGCTGTTTTTT.

As DNA, the CDR3 is TGTGCCAGCCGAACAGGGATAAGCTCCTATAATTCACCCCTCCACTTT. It specifies CASRTGISSYNSPLHF. The V and J genes are TRBV2 and TRBJ1-6, with D perhaps matching TRBD1 (6 bases). V dropped 8 bases and J dropped 0 bases, with 14 bases sitting between them. The germline V gene has CDR1 SNHLY and CDR2 FYNNEI. The CDR3 sequence is 16 residues long. The variable domain in full, with the rest retrieved from reference TRBV2 and TRBJ1-6, is EPEVTQTPSHQVTQMGQEVILRCVPISNHLYFYWYRQILGQKVEFLVSFYNNEISEKSEIFDDQFSVERPDGSNFTLKIRSTKLEDSAMYFCASRTGISSYNSPLHFGNGTRLTVT.